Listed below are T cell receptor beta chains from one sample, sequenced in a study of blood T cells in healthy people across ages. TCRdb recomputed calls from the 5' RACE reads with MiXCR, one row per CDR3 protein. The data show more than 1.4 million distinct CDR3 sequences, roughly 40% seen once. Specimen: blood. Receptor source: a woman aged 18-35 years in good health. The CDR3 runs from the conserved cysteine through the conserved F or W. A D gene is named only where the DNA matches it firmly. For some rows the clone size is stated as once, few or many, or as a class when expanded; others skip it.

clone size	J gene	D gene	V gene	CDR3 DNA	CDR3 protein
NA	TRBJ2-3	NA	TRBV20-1	TGCAGTGCTAGCTACCGTGGGTCAGGCACAGATACGCAGTATTTT	CSASYRGSGTDTQYF
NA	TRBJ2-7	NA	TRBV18	TGTGCCAGCTCACCGATGGAGGGGCCGTACGAGCAGTACTTC	CASSPMEGPYEQYF
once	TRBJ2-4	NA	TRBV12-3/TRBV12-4	TGTGCCAGCAGTTTAGCACAGCGTCGGAAGGACAAAAACATTCAGTACTTC	CASSLAQRRKDKNIQYF
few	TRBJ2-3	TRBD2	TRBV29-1	TGCAGCGTTAGACTAGCGGGGAGCACAGATACGCAGTATTTT	CSVRLAGSTDTQYF
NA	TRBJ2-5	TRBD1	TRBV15	TGTGCCACCAGCAGTTCACAGGGGGCTAAAGGAGAGACCCAGTACTTC	CATSSSQGAKGETQYF
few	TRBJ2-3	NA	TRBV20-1	TGCAGTGCCAACTTAGGATTAAGCGGGCCGGCAGATACGCAGTATTTT	CSANLGLSGPADTQYF
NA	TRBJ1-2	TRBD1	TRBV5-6	TGTGCCAGCAGCTTGAGGGCGAGCCGGGCAGGGGGAAACTATGGCTACACCTTC	CASSLRASRAGGNYGYTF
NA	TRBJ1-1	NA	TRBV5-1	TGCGCCAGCAGCTTACTGGACGGGGAGAACACTGAAGCTTTCTTT	CASSLLDGENTEAFF
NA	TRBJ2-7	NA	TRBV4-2	TGTGCCAGCAGCCAACCAACTCACGAGCAGTACTTC	CASSQPTHEQYF
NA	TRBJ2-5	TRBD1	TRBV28	TGTGCCAGCAGTACAACAGGGGGCGTGGAGACCCAGTACTTC	CASSTTGGVETQYF
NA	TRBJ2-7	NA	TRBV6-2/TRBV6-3	TGTGCCAGCAGTACGGACATCTGCGGGCAGTACTTC	CASSTDICGQYF
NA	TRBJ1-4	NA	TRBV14	TGTGCCAGCAGCCATTTACAGGGATCGGAGGAAAAACTGTTTTTT	CASSHLQGSEEKLFF
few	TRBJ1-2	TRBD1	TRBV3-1	TGTGCCAGCAGCCACTTTGACGTACAGGGGTCTGGTGGCTACACCTTC	CASSHFDVQGSGGYTF
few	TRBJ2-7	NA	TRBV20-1	TGCAGTGCTAGAGGCGAGACCTTAGGTTCCTACGAGCAGTACTTC	CSARGETLGSYEQYF
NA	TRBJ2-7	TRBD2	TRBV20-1	TGCAGTGCTTTCGGGACTAGCACTTACGAGCAGTACTTC	CSAFGTSTYEQYF
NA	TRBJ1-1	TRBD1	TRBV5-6	TGTGCCAGCTGCCGGACAGGGGAGATCACTGAAGCTTTCTTT	CASCRTGEITEAFF
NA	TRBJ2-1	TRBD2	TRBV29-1	TGCAGCGTTAGAGTCGGGACTAGCGGGAGGGCCCTGAGCTCCTACAATGAGCAGTTCTTC	CSVRVGTSGRALSSYNEQFF
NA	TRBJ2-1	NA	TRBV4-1	TGCGCCAGCAGCCAAGTCCAGGTCCGCTACAATGAGCAGTTCTTC	CASSQVQVRYNEQFF
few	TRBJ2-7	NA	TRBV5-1	TGCGCCAGCAGCTTGGTGGCAGAGCTCGAGCAGTACTTC	CASSLVAELEQYF
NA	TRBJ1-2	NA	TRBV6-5	TGTGCCAGCAGTTACGAAGGCCTAAATGGCTACACCTTC	CASSYEGLNGYTF